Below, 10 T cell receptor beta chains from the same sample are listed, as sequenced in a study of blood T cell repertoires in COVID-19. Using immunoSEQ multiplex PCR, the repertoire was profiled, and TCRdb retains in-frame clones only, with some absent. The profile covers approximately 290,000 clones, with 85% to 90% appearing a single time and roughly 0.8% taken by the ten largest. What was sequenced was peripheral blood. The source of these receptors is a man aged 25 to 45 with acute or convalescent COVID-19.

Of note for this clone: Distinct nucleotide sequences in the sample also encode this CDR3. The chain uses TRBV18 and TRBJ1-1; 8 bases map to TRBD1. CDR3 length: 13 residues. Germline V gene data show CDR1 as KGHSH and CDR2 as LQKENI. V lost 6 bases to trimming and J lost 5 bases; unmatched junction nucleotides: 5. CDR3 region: CASSQGANTEAFF. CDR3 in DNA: TGTGCCAGCTCGCAGGGGGCGAATACTGAAGCTTTCTTT. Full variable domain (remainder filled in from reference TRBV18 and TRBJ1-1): NAGVMQNPRHLVRRRGQEARLRCSPMKGHSHVYWYRQLPEEGLKFMVYLQKENIIDESGMPKERFSAEFPKEGPSILRIQQVVRGDSAAYFCASSQGANTEAFFGQGTRLTVV.

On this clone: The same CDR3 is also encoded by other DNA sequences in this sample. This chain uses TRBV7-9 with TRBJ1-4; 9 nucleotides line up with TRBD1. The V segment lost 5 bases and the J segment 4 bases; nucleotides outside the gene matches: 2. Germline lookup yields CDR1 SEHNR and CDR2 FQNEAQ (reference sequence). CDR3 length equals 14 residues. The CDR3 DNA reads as TGTGCCAGCAGCCCGGGACAGGGTAATGAAAAACTGTTTTTT. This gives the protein CASSPGQGNEKLFF.

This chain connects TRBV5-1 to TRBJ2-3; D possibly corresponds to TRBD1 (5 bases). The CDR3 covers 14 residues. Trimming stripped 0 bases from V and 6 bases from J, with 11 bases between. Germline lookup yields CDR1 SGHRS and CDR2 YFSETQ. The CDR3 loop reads CASSLGQGGDTQYF. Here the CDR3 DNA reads TGCGCCAGCAGCTTGGGCCAGGGTGGGGATACGCAGTATTTT.

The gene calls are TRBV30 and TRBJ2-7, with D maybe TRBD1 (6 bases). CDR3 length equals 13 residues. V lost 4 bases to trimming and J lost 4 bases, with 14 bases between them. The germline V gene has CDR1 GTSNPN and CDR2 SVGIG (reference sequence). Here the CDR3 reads CAWTTGQGYEQYF. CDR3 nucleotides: TGTGCCTGGACTACGGGACAAGGTTACGAGCAGTACTTC. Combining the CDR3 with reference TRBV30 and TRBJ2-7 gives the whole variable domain SQTIHQWPATLVQPVGSPLSLECTVEGTSNPNLYWYRQAAGRGLQLLFYSVGIGQISSEVPQNLSASRPQDRQFILSSKKLLLSDSGFYLCAWTTGQGYEQYFGPGTRLTVT.

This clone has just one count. The DNA for the CDR3 is TGTGCCAGCAGTTTACCCTACTCCTACGAGCAGTACTTC. It translates to CASSLPYSYEQYF. The chain has TRBV28 and TRBJ2-7; D is unclear. Germline V gene data show CDR1 as MDHEN and CDR2 as SYDVKM. This CDR3 region has 13 residues. Trimming pared 2 bases from V and 0 bases from J, leaving 5 bases between.

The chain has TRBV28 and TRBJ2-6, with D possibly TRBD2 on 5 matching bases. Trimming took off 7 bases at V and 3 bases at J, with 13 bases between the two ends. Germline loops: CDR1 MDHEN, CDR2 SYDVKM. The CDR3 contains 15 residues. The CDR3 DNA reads TGTGCCAGCACCGAGGGTTTGGGTGGGGCCAACGTCCTGACTTTC. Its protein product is CASTEGLGGANVLTF.

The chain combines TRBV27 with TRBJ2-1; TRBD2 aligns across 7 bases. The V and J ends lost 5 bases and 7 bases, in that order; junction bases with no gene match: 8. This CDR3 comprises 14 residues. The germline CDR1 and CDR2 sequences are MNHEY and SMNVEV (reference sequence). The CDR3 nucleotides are TGTGCCAGCAGTAGGGCGGGGGAGGGGAATGAGCAGTTCTTC. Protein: CASSRAGEGNEQFF.

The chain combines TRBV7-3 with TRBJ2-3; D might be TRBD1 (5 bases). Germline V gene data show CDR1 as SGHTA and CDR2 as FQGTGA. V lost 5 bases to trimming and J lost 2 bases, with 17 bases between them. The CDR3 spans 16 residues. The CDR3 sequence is CASSPYRQGNTDTQYF. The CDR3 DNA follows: TGTGCCAGCAGCCCTTATCGGCAGGGAAACACAGATACGCAGTATTTT. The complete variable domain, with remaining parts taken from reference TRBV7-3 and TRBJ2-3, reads GAGVSQTPSNKVTEKGKYVELRCDPISGHTALYWYRQSLGQGPEFLIYFQGTGAADDSGLPNDRFFAVRPEGSVSTLKIQRTERGDSAVYLCASSPYRQGNTDTQYFGPGTRLTVL.

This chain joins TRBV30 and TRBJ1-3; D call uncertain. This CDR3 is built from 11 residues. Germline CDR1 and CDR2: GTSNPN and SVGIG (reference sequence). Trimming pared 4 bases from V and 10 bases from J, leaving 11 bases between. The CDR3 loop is CAWKTGLTIYF. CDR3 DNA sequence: TGTGCCTGGAAAACGGGGTTAACCATATATTTT.

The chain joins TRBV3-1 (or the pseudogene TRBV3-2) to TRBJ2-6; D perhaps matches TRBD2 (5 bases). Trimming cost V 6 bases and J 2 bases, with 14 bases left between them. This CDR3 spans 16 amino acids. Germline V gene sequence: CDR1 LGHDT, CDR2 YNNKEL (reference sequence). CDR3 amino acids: CASRREGQTGANVLTF. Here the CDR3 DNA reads TGTGCCAGCAGGAGAGAGGGTCAGACTGGGGCCAACGTCCTGACTTTC.